Below, one TCR beta chain is given with its context. Its antigen is still unknown. The record has no base qualities; no much larger clone is one base away. These data originate in a study of response to subunit inactivated influenza vaccine (dated by TCRdb to 2017 to 2018). Broadly, across the study: To follow how T cells responded to a trivalent subunit inactivated influenza vaccine, the researchers relied on deep quantitative profiling of the T cell receptor repertoire.

V is shortened by 4 bases, J by 2 bases, and the region joining them spans 13 bases. Via the germline V gene, CDR1 is SGHRS and CDR2 YFSETQ. The CDR3 goes from the cysteine to the phenylalanine over 15 residues. The only DNA kept is the CDR3, 45 bases in frame from the first base. The library was generated by RT-PCR. For sequencing, an Illumina HiSeq 2500 was employed. TCRdb reworked the public reads: Q25 trimming with fastp, MiXCR clone assembly, productive beta chains retained. Merged by CDR3 protein, the rows form single entries marked with the most common genes and DNA. For this sample there are a few hundred thousand distinct CDR3 sequences; 12% to 15% appear just once. Of the sample, around 10% falls within the top ten clones. Here is what the overall study found, with its caveats: The authors proposed that each seasonal influenza vaccination may bring in only a limited number of new T cells.

The sequence links TRBV5-1 to TRBJ2-1; TRBD2 is perhaps the D gene, given 6 matching bases. The sequence derives from a man over 45 who received an inactivated influenza vaccine. Donor details come from another sample of the same person, matched by shared clones. This specimen was PBMCs from blood, taken about 12 days after vaccination. The nucleotides read TGCGCCAGCAGCCTCCCCGGGACTGCCTACAATGAGCAGTTCTTC. The resulting protein is CASSLPGTAYNEQFF.